The clone carrying this T cell receptor (beta chain) has a count of ten or more. What it binds is not known. Researchers amplified the TCR beta CDR3 regions from RNA transcripts. In the first-round RT-PCR of the TCR CDR3, the HTBI primer set was used. TCRdb ran MiXCR on the multiplex PCR reads and lists one entry per CDR3 protein. The sample yields under 550,000 distinct CDR3 sequences, roughly 13% seen once. These data belong to a study of T cells in Graves' hyperthyroidism and ophthalmopathy. V was shortened by 2 bases and J by 3 bases, with 8 bases between the two germline ends. This CDR3 has 14 residues. CDR1 and CDR2 (germline): SNHLY, FYNNEI. Study outcomes and limitations: Median prediction lead before ophthalmopathy onset was about 6.3 months with the model. Blood also contained most expanded thyroid clonotypes above 0.001.

Source material: blood. This sequence originates from a woman in her late teens or twenties with Graves' hyperthyroidism. The V gene is TRBV2, the J gene TRBJ1-5, with no clear D. The CDR3 sequence is CASSETGFNQPQHF. In DNA form, the CDR3 reads TGTGCCAGCAGTGAAACGGGGTTCAATCAGCCCCAGCATTTT.